This passage covers 20 T cell receptor beta chains from one sample sequenced in a study of OX40 agonist ivuxolimab in advanced cancers. Clones were sequenced by immunoSEQ multiplex PCR, and TCRdb holds only the in-frame ones, with some missing. The sample has around 95,000 clones, approximately 89% seen once. The specimen was CD4+ or CD8+ T cells sorted from blood, collected in a trial of the OX40 agonist ivuxolimab. The receptors stem from an adult with an advanced solid tumor such as melanoma, head and neck, liver or kidney cancer.

V gene TRBV19 combines with J gene TRBJ1-4, with TRBD1 identical over 7 bases. There are 16 residues in the CDR3. CDR1 and CDR2 (germline): LNHDA, SQIVND (reference sequence). Trimming at V came to 3 bases and at J to 2 bases, leaving 6 bases not matched to a gene. The CDR3 DNA follows: TGTGCCAGTAGTATTGTGAGGGGGCGGACTAATGAAAAACTGTTTTTT. Protein: CASSIVRGRTNEKLFF.

The chain couples TRBV5-1 to TRBJ2-7; 8 nucleotides match TRBD2. Unmatched junction bases numbered 13, after V lost 3 bases and J lost 5 bases. The length of the CDR3 is 16 residues. In germline, CDR1 is SGHRS, CDR2 YFSETQ. CDR3 sequence reads: CASSWIQGLASNEQYF. The CDR3 DNA follows: TGCGCCAGCAGCTGGATTCAAGGACTAGCTTCTAACGAGCAGTACTTC. The variable domain in full, completed from reference TRBV5-1 and TRBJ2-7, reads KAGVTQTPRYLIKTRGQQVTLSCSPISGHRSVSWYQQTPGQGLQFLFEYFSETQRNKGNFPGRFSGRQFSNSRSEMNVSTLELGDSALYLCASSWIQGLASNEQYFGPGTRLTVT.

The chain joins TRBV5-8 to TRBJ1-4, with D unresolved. The CDR3 length is 13 residues. V was shortened by 4 bases and J by 4 bases, with 8 bases between the two germline ends. Germline V gene data show CDR1 as SGHTS and CDR2 as YDEGEE. As DNA, the CDR3 is TGTGCCAGCAGCCTACGGCGTAATGAAAAACTGTTTTTT. Translation: CASSLRRNEKLFF. Together with reference TRBV5-8 and TRBJ1-4, the CDR3 gives the full variable domain: EAGVTQSPTHLIKTRGQQATLRCSPISGHTSVYWYQQALGLGLQFLLWYDEGEERNRGNFPPRFSGRQFPNYSSELNVNALELEDSALYLCASSLRRNEKLFFGSGTQLSVL.

V is TRBV5-6 and J is TRBJ2-3, with 10 bases lining up with TRBD1. J lost 10 bases, V lost 4 bases, and 3 bases had no gene match. The CDR3 loop spans 12 amino acids. CDR1 is SGHDT and CDR2 is YYEEEE in the germline V gene. CDR3 nucleotide sequence: TGTGCCAGCAGCCGGGACAGGGGAGCGCAGTATTTT. This gives the protein CASSRDRGAQYF. Based on the CDR3 plus reference TRBV5-6 and TRBJ2-3, the full variable domain is DAGVTQSPTHLIKTRGQQVTLRCSPKSGHDTVSWYQQALGQGPQFIFQYYEEEERQRGNFPDRFSGHQFPNYSSELNVNALLLGDSALYLCASSRDRGAQYFGPGTRLTVL.

The chain recombines TRBV2 with TRBJ2-7, with TRBD1 matching 10 bases. V shed 3 bases, J shed 6 bases, and the junction held 8 bases outside the gene matches. This CDR3 spans 15 amino acids. Germline assignment: CDR1 SNHLY and CDR2 FYNNEI. The CDR3 DNA sequence: TGTGCCAGCAGTGAGCAGAGACAGGGGGCTATCGAGCAGTACTTC. Its translation: CASSEQRQGAIEQYF.

The chain employs TRBV7-2 and TRBJ2-7; perhaps TRBD2 as D (6 bases). The CDR3 loop spans 15 amino acids. V was shortened by 5 bases and J by 2 bases, with 16 bases between the two germline ends. CDR1 SGHTA and CDR2 FQGNSA come from the germline V gene. The CDR3 protein is CASSHGGAGTYEQYF. DNA for the CDR3: TGTGCCAGCAGCCATGGAGGGGCAGGGACCTACGAGCAGTACTTC.

Note on this clone: A read error may account for a junction end that differs from germline. The rearrangement uses TRBV27 and TRBJ2-7; TRBD1 aligns across 12 bases. Per germline, CDR1 MNHEY and CDR2 SMNVEV (reference sequence). CDR3 length equals 15 residues. The CDR3, as DNA: TGTGCCAGCAGCCGTGGGACAGGGGGCCCATACGTGCAGTACTTC. It is translated as CASSRGTGGPYVQYF.

This clone has just a few counts. The chain links TRBV7-2 to TRBJ2-1; TRBD2 matches 7 bases. V shed 4 bases, J shed 9 bases, and the junction held 15 bases outside the gene matches. The length of the CDR3 is 16 residues. The germline gives CDR1 SGHTA, CDR2 FQGNSA. CDR3 bases: TGTGCCAGCAGCTCCCTGACTAGCTCACCTGTCCTTGAGCAGTTCTTC. Amino acids: CASSSLTSSPVLEQFF.

This chain uses TRBV7-2 with TRBJ2-2; 7 bases agree with TRBD1. Germline V gene data show CDR1 as SGHTA and CDR2 as FQGNSA. The CDR3 contains 16 residues. The V gene end was trimmed by 5 bases and the J gene end by 2 bases; junction bases not matched to a gene: 8. As DNA, the CDR3 is TGTGCCAGCAGCCTACTCGGGACAGCAAACACCGGGGAGCTGTTTTTT. This sequence encodes CASSLLGTANTGELFF.

This chain connects TRBV28 to TRBJ1-1; D might be TRBD1 (6 bases). CDR1 and CDR2 from the germline V gene are MDHEN and SYDVKM. V lost 6 bases and J 11 bases, leaving 16 bases between the germline ends. The CDR3 totals 12 residues. The CDR3 sequence: CASSAQGIGAFF. The CDR3 DNA follows: TGTGCCAGCAGCGCACAGGGTATTGGGGCTTTCTTT.

This clone was seen a handful of times. The chain uses TRBV30 and TRBJ1-4; the D is unclear. Trimming took off 4 bases at V and 10 bases at J, with 13 bases between the two ends. CDR1 and CDR2 from the germline V gene are GTSNPN and SVGIG (reference sequence). The CDR3 length is 12 residues. DNA of the CDR3: TGTGCCTGGACCGTAGCGCGGGGAAAACTGTTTTTT. It encodes CAWTVARGKLFF.

This chain joins TRBV15 and TRBJ2-1; D gene ambiguous. CDR3 size: 15 residues. Germline CDR1 LNHNV, CDR2 YYDKDF (reference sequence). The V and J ends lost 0 bases and 2 bases respectively, with 8 bases between them. The CDR3 DNA reads TGTGCCACCAGCAGAGATCGTCCCACCTACAATGAGCAGTTCTTC. It specifies CATSRDRPTYNEQFF.

The genes are TRBV28 and TRBJ2-3; 10 bases align to TRBD2. V lost 6 bases to trimming and J lost 5 bases; unmatched junction nucleotides: 11. This CDR3 contains 16 residues. Germline V CDR1 and CDR2: MDHEN, SYDVKM. The CDR3 is CASRGSSGSDRDTQYF. As DNA, the CDR3 is TGTGCCAGCAGAGGATCTAGCGGGAGTGACCGAGATACGCAGTATTTT.

The chain uses TRBV19 and TRBJ2-1, with D unresolved. The CDR3 runs to 13 residues. Germline lookup yields CDR1 LNHDA and CDR2 SQIVND (reference sequence). V lost 5 bases to trimming and J lost 6 bases, with 11 bases between them. CDR3 in amino acids: CASSLRHGNEQFF. The CDR3 DNA follows: TGTGCCAGTAGTTTGCGGCACGGCAATGAGCAGTTCTTC. Full variable domain (remainder filled in from reference TRBV19 and TRBJ2-1): DGGITQSPKYLFRKEGQNVTLSCEQNLNHDAMYWYRQDPGQGLRLIYYSQIVNDFQKGDIAEGYSVSREKKESFPLTVTSAQKNPTAFYLCASSLRHGNEQFFGPGTRLTVL.

The rearrangement links TRBV5-4 to TRBJ2-5; D gene ambiguous. The length of the CDR3 is 12 residues. The germline V gene encodes CDR1 SGHNT and CDR2 YYREEE (reference sequence). V was shortened by 4 bases and J by 0 bases, with 4 bases between the two germline ends. CDR3 protein: CASSPYQETQYF. For the CDR3, the DNA is TGTGCCAGCAGCCCGTACCAAGAGACCCAGTACTTC.

In this sample, this clone turned up once. The chain has TRBV28 and TRBJ1-4; possibly TRBD1 for D (6 bases). The CDR3 has 12 residues. Germline V lookup: CDR1 MDHEN, CDR2 SYDVKM. With 6 bases removed from V and 8 bases from J, the gap between germline ends came to 10 bases. CDR3 region: CASRRGVEKLFF. The DNA for the CDR3 is TGTGCCAGCAGGAGGGGGGTGGAAAAACTGTTTTTT. Complete variable domain (other parts from reference TRBV28 and TRBJ1-4): DVKVTQSSRYLVKRTGEKVFLECVQDMDHENMFWYRQDPGLGLRLIYFSYDVKMKEKGDIPEGYSVSREKKERFSLILESASTNQTSMYLCASRRGVEKLFFGSGTQLSVL.

The gene calls are TRBV11-2 and TRBJ2-3; 12 nucleotides match TRBD2. Germline CDR1 SGHAT, CDR2 FQNNGV. With 5 bases clipped from V and 8 bases from J, the junction kept 8 bases outside the gene matches. This CDR3 is built from 15 residues. CDR3 protein: CASSTRLAGAVTQYF. The CDR3, as DNA: TGTGCCAGCAGCACGAGACTAGCGGGAGCTGTTACGCAGTATTTT.

The chain recombines TRBV5-4 with TRBJ2-5; either TRBD1 or TRBD2 may fit D (5 bases each). Between the trimmed V and J ends, which lost 6 bases and 3 bases, there was a span of 12 bases. Germline V lookup: CDR1 SGHNT, CDR2 YYREEE (reference sequence). The CDR3 loop spans 13 amino acids. CDR3 sequence (DNA): TGTGCCAGCAAAGCCGGGACGGAAGAGACCCAGTACTTC. It is translated as CASKAGTEETQYF.

This chain links TRBV5-6 with TRBJ1-2; tentatively, D is TRBD1 (6 bases). The CDR3 totals 15 residues. V was shortened by 4 bases and J by 7 bases, with 20 bases between the two germline ends. Germline CDR1 reads SGHDT; CDR2 reads YYEEEE. The CDR3 spells CASSRTGTLIAGYTF. Written as DNA, the CDR3 is TGTGCCAGCAGCCGAACCGGGACACTCATCGCTGGCTACACCTTC. The complete variable domain, with remaining parts taken from reference TRBV5-6 and TRBJ1-2, reads DAGVTQSPTHLIKTRGQQVTLRCSPKSGHDTVSWYQQALGQGPQFIFQYYEEEERQRGNFPDRFSGHQFPNYSSELNVNALLLGDSALYLCASSRTGTLIAGYTFGSGTRLTVV.

The chain uses TRBV28 and TRBJ2-3; TRBD2 matches 10 bases. The CDR3 sequence is 16 residues long. V shed 4 bases and J 4 bases; nucleotides not matched to a gene: 8. Germline values: CDR1 MDHEN, CDR2 SYDVKM. The CDR3 region is CASSSPASGSADTQYF. In DNA, the CDR3 is TGTGCCAGCAGTTCCCCCGCTAGCGGGAGCGCAGATACGCAGTATTTT. Based on the CDR3 plus reference TRBV28 and TRBJ2-3, the full variable domain is DVKVTQSSRYLVKRTGEKVFLECVQDMDHENMFWYRQDPGLGLRLIYFSYDVKMKEKGDIPEGYSVSREKKERFSLILESASTNQTSMYLCASSSPASGSADTQYFGPGTRLTVL.